The 11 T cell receptor beta chains below come from one sample, sequenced in a study of blood T cell repertoires in COVID-19. Libraries were prepared by immunoSEQ multiplex PCR; TCRdb keeps only in-frame clonotypes and omits some of them. The sample holds fewer than 250,000 clones; roughly 89% are singletons and the top ten take more than 13%. The sample consisted of PBMCs or T cells enriched from blood (not recorded which). The receptor set was obtained from a man younger than 45 who had been exposed to COVID-19.

The V gene is TRBV5-4, the J gene TRBJ2-1; tentative D call: TRBD1 (6 bases). Germline V CDR1 and CDR2: SGHNT, YYREEE (reference sequence). The V gene lost 3 bases and the J gene lost 4 bases, with 17 bases spanning the gap. This CDR3 spans 16 amino acids. The CDR3 coding sequence is TGTGCCAGCAGCTGGGACACAGCCTCAAATTACAATGAGCAGTTCTTC. Amino acid sequence: CASSWDTASNYNEQFF. Using reference TRBV5-4 and TRBJ2-1 for the parts outside the CDR3, the full variable domain is ETGVTQSPTHLIKTRGQQVTLRCSSQSGHNTVSWYQQALGQGPQFIFQYYREEENGRGNFPPRFSGLQFPNYSSELNVNALELDDSALYLCASSWDTASNYNEQFFGPGTRLTVL.

The chain couples TRBV7-9 to TRBJ1-2; D not resolved. The CDR3 spans 14 residues. The germline V gene encodes CDR1 SEHNR and CDR2 FQNEAQ (reference sequence). V was pared by 4 bases and J by 5 bases, with 14 bases between. The CDR3 DNA reads as TGTGCCAGCAGCTCGCCGCCTGGGAGGTATGGCTACACCTTC. Amino acids: CASSSPPGRYGYTF.

This clone was seen only a few times. V gene TRBV10-3 combines with J gene TRBJ1-1; 7 bases match TRBD1. The V segment lost 2 bases and the J segment 5 bases; nucleotides outside the gene matches: 5. Germline CDR1 reads ENHRY; CDR2 reads SYGVKD. This CDR3 comprises 14 residues. The CDR3 sequence: CAISERGLDTEAFF. DNA of the CDR3: TGTGCCATCAGTGAGAGGGGGCTTGATACTGAAGCTTTCTTT.

The V and J genes are TRBV5-4 and TRBJ1-2, with D perhaps TRBD1 (5 bases). Trimming took off 0 bases at V and 3 bases at J, with 9 bases between the two ends. Germline lookup yields CDR1 SGHNT and CDR2 YYREEE (reference sequence). The length of the CDR3 is 14 residues. CDR3 nucleotides: TGTGCCAGCAGCTTGGAGGGGAGGGACTATGGCTACACCTTC. This encodes CASSLEGRDYGYTF.

This clone was counted between two and nine times. DNA for the CDR3: TGCGCCAGCAGCCAAGGTCTCGGAGGGGTAAACACCATATATTTT. This gives the protein CASSQGLGGVNTIYF. This rearrangement joins TRBV5-1 to TRBJ1-3, with D possibly being TRBD1 (5 bases). Trimming stripped 4 bases from V and 6 bases from J, with 17 bases between. Germline V lookup: CDR1 SGHRS, CDR2 YFSETQ. The CDR3 runs 15 residues.

The CDR3 coding sequence is TGTGCCAGCAGTTACTCGAAGGGAGGTACGCAGTATTTT. Amino acids: CASSYSKGGTQYF. The rearrangement uses TRBV6-5 and TRBJ2-3; D may be TRBD2 (6 bases). The CDR3 extends over 13 amino acids. Trimming pared 0 bases from V and 8 bases from J, leaving 9 bases between. Germline lookup yields CDR1 MNHEY and CDR2 SVGAGI.

The J gene is TRBJ1-5, the V gene TRBV29-1; no firm D call. Germline V gene lookup returns CDR1 SQVTM and CDR2 ANQGSEA. V lost 6 bases to trimming and J lost 3 bases, with 12 bases between them. The CDR3 extends over 13 amino acids. CDR3 sequence (DNA): TGCAGCGTGGCGACGGGGTTCAATCAGCCCCAGCATTTT. Residues: CSVATGFNQPQHF.

The chain links TRBV29-1 to TRBJ2-1; 8 bases fit TRBD1. Trimming cost V 7 bases and J 4 bases; bases outside gene matches: 6. This CDR3 comprises 13 residues. Germline-derived CDR1 and CDR2 are SQVTM and ANQGSEA. Here the CDR3 reads CSAWDRKYNEQFF. CDR3 coding DNA: TGCAGCGCGTGGGACAGGAAATACAATGAGCAGTTCTTC.

The chain joins TRBV3-1 (or the pseudogene TRBV3-2) to TRBJ1-1; D uncertain. This CDR3 is 13 amino acids long. Germline V gene sequence: CDR1 LGHDT, CDR2 YNNKEL (reference sequence). Trimming stripped 2 bases from V and 2 bases from J, with 6 bases between. The CDR3 bases are TGTGCCAGCAGCCAATCAGGAAACACTGAAGCTTTCTTT. Encoded protein: CASSQSGNTEAFF.

The chain combines TRBV9 with TRBJ2-2; D not resolved. V lost 6 bases, J lost 6 bases, and 6 bases lay in between. Germline V gene sequence: CDR1 SGDLS, CDR2 YYNGEE. CDR3 length: 11 amino acids. The CDR3 is CASTRSGELFF. The DNA of the CDR3 is TGTGCCAGCACGAGGTCCGGGGAGCTGTTTTTT.

This chain connects TRBV12-5 to TRBJ2-7; D is perhaps TRBD1 (6 bases). This CDR3 region has 15 residues. The germline V gene encodes CDR1 LGHNT and CDR2 FRNRAP. The germline V and J ends were trimmed by 2 bases and 1 base, with 12 bases remaining between them. The CDR3 nucleotides are TGTGCTAGTGGTTTGAAGGGGGTGGGTTCCTACGAGCAGTACTTC. Encoded protein: CASGLKGVGSYEQYF.